Presented here are 17 T cell receptor beta chains from one specimen sequenced in a study of early T cells in non-severe SARS-CoV-2 infection. TCRdb processed the 5' RACE reads anew with MiXCR; each CDR3 protein has one entry. The data contain approximately 68,000 distinct CDR3 sequences, around 10% of them singletons. The material was whole blood, obtained at baseline. The receptors derive from an adult who was a healthcare worker with PCR-confirmed SARS-CoV-2 infection or an uninfected control (not recorded which).

This clonotype has more than one count but fewer than ten. The genes are TRBV7-8 and TRBJ2-7; D is undetermined. The CDR3 runs 13 residues. Germline loops: CDR1 SGHVS, CDR2 FQNEAQ. Between the trimmed V and J ends, which lost 5 bases and 6 bases, there was a span of 14 bases. CDR3 in DNA: TGTGCCAGCAGCCGTTCCGAGGCCCTCGAGCAGTACTTC. Amino acid sequence: CASSRSEALEQYF.

This clonotype came up a few times. The chain employs TRBV30 and TRBJ2-7; a weak D match, TRBD2 (6 bases). Germline V CDR1 and CDR2: GTSNPN, SVGIG (reference sequence). Between the trimmed V and J ends, which lost 1 base and 3 bases, there was a span of 10 bases. The CDR3 covers 13 residues. The CDR3 DNA reads TGTGCCTGGAGTGGGGGCGGGGACTACGAGCAGTACTTC. Its protein product is CAWSGGGDYEQYF.

This clonotype occurred a few times. This rearrangement joins TRBV10-3 to TRBJ1-3; 9 nucleotides agree with TRBD1. The CDR3 spans 16 residues. The germline gives CDR1 ENHRY, CDR2 SYGVKD. J gave up 5 bases and V 2 bases, and 7 bases lay outside the gene matches. CDR3 sequence (DNA): TGTGCCATCAGTGAGGGGGGACAGGGACGAAGAAACACCATATATTTT. Residues: CAISEGGQGRRNTIYF.

The chain employs TRBV6-2 or TRBV6-3 and TRBJ1-5; TRBD1 matches at 7 bases. CDR1 is MNHEY and CDR2 is SVGEGT in the germline V gene. The CDR3 sequence is 16 residues long. V shed 0 bases and J 7 bases; nucleotides not matched to a gene: 9. CDR3 region: CASSYSQGSGRQPQHF. The CDR3 DNA reads TGTGCCAGCAGTTACTCACAGGGGTCGGGGAGGCAGCCCCAGCATTTT.

This clonotype came up many times. J is TRBJ1-1 and V is TRBV6-2 or TRBV6-3, with D tentatively TRBD1 (6 bases). Germline V lookup: CDR1 MNHEY, CDR2 SVGEGT. This CDR3 spans 13 amino acids. Trimming removed 7 bases at V and 3 bases at J, with 12 bases between. The DNA of the CDR3 is TGTGCCAGCACCCGGACAGTCGACACTGAAGCTTTCTTT. Protein product: CASTRTVDTEAFF.

The chain couples TRBV24-1 to TRBJ1-5; D is ambiguous. This CDR3 spans 13 amino acids. Trimming removed 0 bases at V and 6 bases at J, with 5 bases between. Per the germline V gene, CDR1 is KGHDR and CDR2 is SFDVKD. CDR3 protein: CATSDLFGQPQHF. In DNA form, the CDR3 reads TGTGCCACCAGTGATTTGTTCGGTCAGCCCCAGCATTTT.

A note on this clonotype: At one of its ends the junction is not consistent with the germline gene, which may arise from a read error. In nucleotides, the CDR3 is TGCGCCGGCAGCCAAGGTCCTCTCAACTCCTATAATTCACCCCTCCACTTT. It codes for CAGSQGPLNSYNSPLHF. The rearrangement uses TRBV4-1 and TRBJ1-6; the D is unclear. Germline values: CDR1 MGHRA, CDR2 YSYEKL. The CDR3 sequence is 17 residues long.

This clonotype was observed at least ten times. This chain links TRBV12-5 with TRBJ2-2; the match to TRBD1 covers 7 bases. The junction had 4 bases not matched to a gene; V was cut back by 6 bases and J by 0 bases. The CDR3 length is 15 residues. Germline V lookup: CDR1 LGHNT, CDR2 FRNRAP. CDR3 residues: CASGPGTANTGELFF. The CDR3, as DNA: TGTGCTAGTGGCCCAGGGACAGCGAACACCGGGGAGCTGTTTTTT.

This clonotype was seen only a few times. CDR3 region: CASSGGLDDVSEQFF. CDR3 in DNA: TGTGCCAGCAGTGGGGGACTAGACGACGTGAGTGAGCAGTTCTTC. This chain joins TRBV12-3 or TRBV12-4 and TRBJ2-1; 8 positions match TRBD2. With 5 bases clipped from V and 9 bases from J, the junction kept 12 bases outside the gene matches. The CDR3 length is 15 residues.

This clonotype appeared a few times. The CDR3 DNA is TGCAGCGTGGGGATTGGAGGGTCCAGCACAGATACGCAGTATTTT. It codes for CSVGIGGSSTDTQYF. This chain joins TRBV29-1 and TRBJ2-3, with D possibly matching TRBD2 (6 bases). The germline CDR1 and CDR2 sequences are SQVTM and ANQGSEA. The CDR3 loop spans 15 amino acids. V was trimmed by 6 bases and J by 0 bases, leaving 16 bases between them.

V and J are TRBV6-2 or TRBV6-3 and TRBJ1-5; D gene unclear. CDR1 and CDR2 (germline): MNHEY, SVGEGT. The CDR3 loop spans 15 amino acids. Trimming took off 3 bases at V and 4 bases at J, with 13 bases between the two ends. The CDR3 DNA is TGTGCCAGCAGTTATGAGGGTCATGGAAATCAGCCCCAGCATTTT. Its translation: CASSYEGHGNQPQHF.

This clonotype was detected many times. This chain connects TRBV3-1 to TRBJ2-5; no clear D. This CDR3 has 14 amino acids. The germline V and J ends were trimmed by 4 bases and 3 bases, with 12 bases remaining between them. Germline values: CDR1 LGHDT, CDR2 YNNKEL (reference sequence). Here the CDR3 reads CASSRKTLKETQYF. The CDR3 DNA is TGTGCCAGCAGCCGAAAGACTTTAAAAGAGACCCAGTACTTC.

This clonotype was counted many times. The chain is built from TRBV12-3 or TRBV12-4 and TRBJ1-1, with D possibly being TRBD1 (6 bases). This CDR3 comprises 16 residues. V was cut by 8 bases and J by 1 base, with 20 bases left in between. Here the CDR3 DNA reads TGTGCCAGCCGACCCAGATGGGGGGGCCAGAACACTGAAGCTTTCTTT. Translation: CASRPRWGGQNTEAFF.

This clonotype has more than one count but fewer than ten. This clone may be a read error of a much larger clone one base away. This rearrangement joins TRBV7-9 to TRBJ2-5; D is undetermined. CDR3 length equals 11 residues. CDR1 and CDR2 (germline): SEHNR, FQNEAQ (reference sequence). The V gene lost 3 bases and the J gene lost 5 bases, with 4 bases spanning the gap. In DNA, the CDR3 is TGTGCCAGCAGCTTTGGGGAGACCCAGTACTTC. Its translation: CASSFGETQYF.

This clonotype was observed a handful of times. V usage is TRBV12-3 or TRBV12-4 and J usage is TRBJ2-7; TRBD1 aligns across 8 bases. V was pared by 6 bases and J by 6 bases, with 7 bases of the junction left unmatched. This CDR3 has 13 amino acids. CDR3 DNA sequence: TGTGCCAGCAGGGCGGACAGGGTTAGCGAGCAGTACTTC. Translation: CASRADRVSEQYF.

This clonotype was seen a few times. The chain carries TRBV12-5 and TRBJ2-1; D remains ambiguous. Trimming left V 3 bases short and J 3 bases short, with 15 bases between. This CDR3 contains 16 residues. Germline V lookup: CDR1 LGHNT, CDR2 FRNRAP. The chain's CDR3 is CASGLDPRRGYNEQFF. The CDR3 DNA follows: TGTGCTAGTGGTTTAGACCCCCGCAGAGGCTACAATGAGCAGTTCTTC.

The chain carries TRBV6-5 and TRBJ2-7; D is undetermined. This CDR3 has 13 amino acids. Looked up from germline, CDR1 is MNHEY and CDR2 is SVGAGI. V was clipped by 6 bases and J by 0 bases, with 9 bases between them. The DNA for the CDR3 is TGTGCCAGCAGCAACGGACGCTCCTACGAGCAGTACTTC. Its protein is CASSNGRSYEQYF.